These 14 T cell receptor beta chains were sequenced from one sample in a study of tissue T cells after allogeneic stem cell transplantation. Method: immunoSEQ multiplex PCR; TCRdb's copy keeps in-frame clones and lacks some. The table includes around 5,000 clones, 60% to 80% detected once. The sequences come from tissue from the colon, collected at autopsy. These receptors originate from a female donor at least 60 years old with lung cancer.

In its sample, this clone was seen once. The chain joins TRBV11-2 to TRBJ2-3; D is tentatively TRBD1 or TRBD2 (7 bases each). Germline loops: CDR1 SGHAT, CDR2 FQNNGV. The CDR3 covers 14 residues. V shed 7 bases and J shed 6 bases, with 17 bases lying between them. The CDR3 protein is CASTTQGGYDTQYF. CDR3 bases: TGTGCCAGCACCACCCAGGGGGGGTACGATACGCAGTATTTT.

This chain connects TRBV18 to TRBJ2-1, with D uncertain. Germline V CDR1 and CDR2: KGHSH, LQKENI. The CDR3 has 13 residues. V gave up 3 bases and J gave up 7 bases, with 10 bases separating them. CDR3 loop: CASSPYVANEQFF. The CDR3 nucleotides are TGTGCCAGCTCACCCTACGTTGCGAATGAGCAGTTCTTC. Based on the CDR3 plus reference TRBV18 and TRBJ2-1, the full variable domain is NAGVMQNPRHLVRRRGQEARLRCSPMKGHSHVYWYRQLPEEGLKFMVYLQKENIIDESGMPKERFSAEFPKEGPSILRIQQVVRGDSAAYFCASSPYVANEQFFGPGTRLTVL.

V is TRBV7-9 and J is TRBJ2-6; maybe TRBD1 (6 bases). There are 15 residues in the CDR3. The V gene lost 3 bases and the J gene lost 1 base, with 7 bases spanning the gap. The germline gives CDR1 SEHNR, CDR2 FQNEAQ (reference sequence). In DNA, the CDR3 is TGTGCCAGCAGCTTCGACAGGTCTGGGGCCAACGTCCTGACTTTC. Amino acid sequence: CASSFDRSGANVLTF.

The chain employs TRBV7-2 and TRBJ2-7; unclear D gene. CDR3 size: 11 residues. With 2 bases removed from V and 3 bases from J, the gap between germline ends came to 2 bases. CDR1 and CDR2 from the germline V gene are SGHTA and FQGNSA. CDR3 region: CASSLNYEQYF. CDR3 DNA: TGTGCCAGCAGCTTAAACTACGAGCAGTACTTC. Supplemented by reference TRBV7-2 and TRBJ2-7, the full variable domain reads GAGVSQSPSNKVTEKGKDVELRCDPISGHTALYWYRQSLGQGLEFLIYFQGNSAPDKSGLPSDRFSAERTGGSVSTLTIQRTQQEDSAVYLCASSLNYEQYFGPGTRLTVT.

Here the CDR3 DNA reads TGTGCCACCAGTGACAGCAACTATGGCTACACCTTC. Protein product: CATSDSNYGYTF. The rearrangement uses TRBV24-1 and TRBJ1-2; unclear D gene. Trimming took off 4 bases at V and 2 bases at J, with 4 bases between the two ends. CDR3 length equals 12 residues. CDR1 is KGHDR, CDR2 SFDVKD, per germline.

This chain uses TRBV7-9 with TRBJ1-1, with D tentatively TRBD1 (5 bases). CDR3 length: 15 amino acids. V was cut by 5 bases and J by 1 base, with 14 bases left in between. CDR1 and CDR2 (germline): SEHNR, FQNEAQ (reference sequence). The CDR3 bases are TGTGCCAGCAGCACCCCCAGGGCGGGGAACACTGAAGCTTTCTTT. Translated: CASSTPRAGNTEAFF.

This clone was seen a handful of times. This sequence joins TRBV7-2 and TRBJ2-7; the D is unclear. Germline V CDR1 and CDR2: SGHTA, FQGNSA. This CDR3 has 15 amino acids. Trimming shortened V by 2 bases and J by 3 bases, and 14 bases separated the two germline ends. In nucleotides, the CDR3 is TGTGCCAGCAGCTTACTCTCGAGAAAGGACTACGAGCAGTACTTC. Protein: CASSLLSRKDYEQYF.

This rearrangement joins TRBV7-9 to TRBJ1-2; 7 nucleotides line up with TRBD1. This CDR3 is built from 13 residues. The J segment lost 4 bases and the V segment lost 5 bases, leaving 4 bases of the junction unmatched. Germline V CDR1 and CDR2: SEHNR, FQNEAQ (reference sequence). The CDR3 region is CASSRDSGYGYTF. CDR3 in DNA: TGTGCCAGCAGCAGGGACAGCGGCTATGGCTACACCTTC.

Judged by abundance, this clone is large (0.1 to 1%). The rearrangement uses TRBV6-5 and TRBJ1-2; 7 bases align to TRBD1. Germline V gene lookup returns CDR1 MNHEY and CDR2 SVGAGI. The CDR3 runs to 14 residues. Trimming cost V 2 bases and J 6 bases; bases outside gene matches: 6. CDR3 protein: CASSYRTGAHGYTF. CDR3 coding DNA: TGTGCCAGCAGTTACCGAACAGGGGCGCATGGCTACACCTTC.

The rearrangement uses TRBV9 and TRBJ2-7, with 9 positions matching TRBD1. Germline trimming cut 5 bases from V and 1 base from J; bases unmatched to any gene: 7. The germline CDR1 and CDR2 sequences are SGDLS and YYNGEE. The CDR3 length is 15 residues. CDR3 sequence reads: CASSLGGQGSYEQYF. CDR3 sequence (DNA): TGTGCCAGCAGTCTGGGGGGACAGGGTTCCTACGAGCAGTACTTC. Based on the CDR3 plus reference TRBV9 and TRBJ2-7, the full variable domain is DSGVTQTPKHLITATGQRVTLRCSPRSGDLSVYWYQQSLDQGLQFLIQYYNGEERAKGNILERFSAQQFPDLHSELNLSSLELGDSALYFCASSLGGQGSYEQYFGPGTRLTVT.

CDR3 in amino acids: CASSLGLAITDTQYF. The CDR3, as DNA: TGTGCCAGCAGCCTTGGACTAGCGATCACAGATACGCAGTATTTT. V usage is TRBV3-1 (or the pseudogene TRBV3-2) and J usage is TRBJ2-3, with 9 bases matching TRBD2. After removal of 4 bases from V and 2 bases from J, the junction contained 4 bases not matched to a gene. Germline values: CDR1 LGHDT, CDR2 YNNKEL (reference sequence). The CDR3 totals 15 residues.

The chain couples TRBV11-3 to TRBJ2-7; the D is unclear. The CDR3 length is 13 residues. Germline loops: CDR1 SGHNT, CDR2 YENEEA. V lost 6 bases to trimming and J lost 4 bases, with 13 bases between them. Here the CDR3 DNA reads TGTGCCAGCAGTAAAGGGTTCGGATACGAGCAGTACTTC. It is translated as CASSKGFGYEQYF.

This chain links TRBV5-1 with TRBJ2-3, with TRBD2 matching 8 bases. The J segment lost 2 bases and the V segment lost 4 bases, leaving 6 bases of the junction unmatched. The CDR3 is made up of 15 amino acids. From germline, CDR1 is SGHRS and CDR2 YFSETQ. In DNA, the CDR3 is TGCGCCAGCAGCACGACTAGCGCTCTCACAGATACGCAGTATTTT. This codes for CASSTTSALTDTQYF.

The table lists this clone with a few counts. The V call is TRBV19, the J call TRBJ1-6; D is uncertain. This CDR3 has 8 amino acids. Germline V gene sequence: CDR1 LNHDA, CDR2 SQIVND (reference sequence). V gave up 8 bases and J gave up 10 bases, with 0 bases separating them. The DNA of the CDR3 is TGTGCCAGTTCACCCCTCCACTTT. This codes for CASSPLHF.